This T cell receptor beta chain emerged from a study of cytomegalovirus exposure and HLA in healthy donors. This clone turned up a few times. The PCR employed 60 Vbeta primers together with 13 Jbeta primers. Assay: immunoSEQ multiplex PCR; the TCRdb copy retains only in-frame clones and omits some. The repertoire holds about 110,000 clones, with about two thirds as singletons. Germline CDR1 and CDR2: MNHNS and SASEGT. CDR3 length: 18 residues. With 6 bases clipped from V and 0 bases from J, the junction kept 11 bases outside the gene matches. Sequenced input: PBMCs. The rearrangement uses TRBV6-1 and TRBJ2-1, with 10 positions matching TRBD2. The TCR was taken from a female donor in good health and CMV-seronegative. The CDR3 coding sequence is TGTGCCAGCAGCGAAACTAGCGGGGTCCCTAGCTCCTACAATGAGCAGTTCTTC. Protein sequence: CASSETSGVPSSYNEQFF.